Each of the 4 T cell receptor beta chains below was sequenced from the same sample in a study of CD8 T cells in ankylosing spondylitis. Findings of the study overall: Seemingly distinctive of ankylosing spondylitis blood was a TCR beta motif formed by eight highly homologous variants.

In TCRdb, the 5' RACE reads were re-called with MiXCR into one record per CDR3 protein. In the table there are approximately 220,000 distinct CDR3 sequences, roughly 18% of which are singletons. These receptors' targets are unknown. Sequences were obtained from blood, either unsorted or a sorted T cell fraction (not recorded which). Receptor source: a male donor with ankylosing spondylitis.

V usage is TRBV20-1 and J usage is TRBJ2-1; 12 bases agree with TRBD2. J gave up 3 bases and V 1 base, and 4 bases lay outside the gene matches. Germline loops: CDR1 DFQATT, CDR2 SNEGSKA (reference sequence). The CDR3 length is 16 residues. CDR3 region: CSARGTSGTNYNEQFF. The CDR3 DNA follows: TGCAGTGCTAGAGGGACTAGCGGGACAAACTACAATGAGCAGTTCTTC.

A few counts support this clonotype. The CDR3 is CASRRLAEYQETQYF. As DNA, the CDR3 is TGTGCCAGCAGAAGACTAGCAGAGTACCAAGAGACCCAGTACTTC. The V call is TRBV4-2, the J call TRBJ2-5, with 7 nucleotides matching TRBD2. In germline, CDR1 is LGHNA, CDR2 YNFKEQ. CDR3 length equals 15 residues. Trimming removed 6 bases from V and 0 bases from J; junction bases left unmatched: 7.

This clonotype was seen only a few times. The chain's CDR3 is CASSYAQGSRTDTQYF. DNA for the CDR3: TGTGCCAGCAGTTACGCACAGGGCAGTCGGACAGATACGCAGTATTTT. The chain recombines TRBV6-5 with TRBJ2-3, with D maybe TRBD1 (6 bases). V shed 2 bases and J shed 3 bases, with 15 bases lying between them. Germline V gene sequence: CDR1 MNHEY, CDR2 SVGAGI. The CDR3 spans 16 residues.

This clonotype was picked up a small number of times. V is TRBV28 and J is TRBJ1-5; D is perhaps TRBD1 (5 bases). The germline V gene encodes CDR1 MDHEN and CDR2 SYDVKM. The CDR3 has 14 amino acids. Here the CDR3 DNA reads TGTGGTGGGGCAGAACAAAATAGCAATCAGCCCCAGCATTTT. Protein product: CGGAEQNSNQPQHF.